This T cell receptor beta chain was found in a study of shared clonotypes between healthy human individuals. Measured with immunoSEQ multiplex PCR; TCRdb has only the in-frame clones, and not every one. The table includes roughly 700,000 clones, about 74% detected once. This clone has a count of ten or more. Germline assignment: CDR1 SQVTM and CDR2 ANQGSEA. This CDR3 spans 19 amino acids. V lost 0 bases, J lost 1 base, and 24 bases lay in between. This clonotype originated in a woman aged 30 to 39 in good health. The material sequenced was memory CD4+ T cells sorted from blood. Subset in this sample: CD45RA-negative fraction. This sequence joins TRBV29-1 and TRBJ1-1; a possible D gene is TRBD1 (6 bases). CDR3 residues: CSVEDPRGGLISANTEAFF. In DNA, the CDR3 is TGCAGCGTTGAAGATCCCCGGGGGGGGCTTATATCAGCGAACACTGAAGCTTTCTTT.